The 18 T cell receptor beta chains given below trace back to one sample, sequenced in a study of monozygotic twins with inflammatory bowel disease. TCRdb re-called the 5' RACE reads, yielding one record per CDR3 amino acid sequence without DNA. This sample contains approximately 380,000 distinct CDR3 sequences. Sequences were obtained from blood. The receptors stem from a human donor with ulcerative colitis or Crohn's disease, or a healthy co-twin of an affected twin (not recorded which).

The V gene is TRBV4-3, the J gene TRBJ1-5. The CDR3 length is 13 residues. Germline values: CDR1 LGHNA, CDR2 YSLEER. CDR3 in amino acids: CASSQEFDQPQHF.

The chain joins TRBV20-1 to TRBJ2-1; with no DNA, the TCRdb D assignment of TRBD2 cannot be verified. The V gene's germline CDR1 is DFQATT and CDR2 SNEGSKA (reference sequence). The CDR3 length is 14 residues. CDR3 in amino acids: CSASSGGAINEQFF.

This chain joins TRBV6-1 and TRBJ2-7; there is no DNA to check the TCRdb D call of TRBD1. There are 15 residues in the CDR3. Germline V gives CDR1 MNHNS, CDR2 SASEGT. This CDR3 is CASSLQQGAVYEQYF.

The V gene is TRBV5-1, the J gene TRBJ1-2; lacking DNA, the TRBD1 call made by TCRdb goes unchecked. From germline, CDR1 is SGHRS and CDR2 YFSETQ. The CDR3 has 15 amino acids. CDR3 sequence reads: CASSLIGQGNYGYTF.

The chain joins TRBV5-1 to TRBJ2-3. This CDR3 is 15 amino acids long. Germline-derived CDR1 and CDR2 are SGHRS and YFSETQ. CDR3 sequence: CASSRVTTYTDTQYF. Full variable domain (rest looked up from reference TRBV5-1 and TRBJ2-3): KAGVTQTPRYLIKTRGQQVTLSCSPISGHRSVSWYQQTPGQGLQFLFEYFSETQRNKGNFPGRFSGRQFSNSRSEMNVSTLELGDSALYLCASSRVTTYTDTQYFGPGTRLTVL.

The rearrangement links TRBV27 to TRBJ2-7; TCRdb selects TRBD1, and the lack of DNA leaves this call unchecked. Germline CDR1 is MNHEY and CDR2 is SMNVEV (reference sequence). This CDR3 contains 14 residues. The CDR3 protein is CASSRIGGLGEQYF.

The rearrangement joins TRBV7-6 to TRBJ1-1. This CDR3 is built from 14 residues. From germline, CDR1 is SGHVS and CDR2 FNYEAQ. CDR3 protein: CASSLVPGSTEAFF.

The rearrangement uses TRBV7-2 and TRBJ1-1; the TRBD1 assignment by TCRdb is unverifiable without DNA. The CDR3 spans 15 residues. The V gene's germline CDR1 is SGHTA and CDR2 FQGNSA. CDR3 sequence reads: CASSLARGSNTEAFF.

V and J are TRBV4-3 and TRBJ1-1; TCRdb designates TRBD1, a call that cannot be tested without DNA. Looked up from germline, CDR1 is LGHNA and CDR2 is YSLEER. The length of the CDR3 is 13 residues. The CDR3 sequence: CASSQEYRTWAFF.

The genes are TRBV12-3 or TRBV12-4 and TRBJ2-2. The CDR3 has 15 residues. This CDR3 reads CASSLGRADTGELFF.

The chain uses TRBV5-1 and TRBJ1-1; no DNA is available, so the TRBD1 call from TCRdb remains unchecked. The CDR3 runs 13 residues. Germline values: CDR1 SGHRS, CDR2 YFSETQ. CDR3 amino acids: CASSPGRGSEAFF.

J is TRBJ2-1 and V is TRBV24-1. CDR1 is KGHDR, CDR2 SFDVKD, per germline. This CDR3 is 14 amino acids long. The CDR3 is CATSDVVQNNEQFF.

The chain employs TRBV5-8 and TRBJ1-2. The CDR3 has 14 amino acids. From germline, CDR1 is SGHTS and CDR2 YDEGEE. The CDR3 loop is CASSLGVLPGGYTF.

The chain uses TRBV5-1 and TRBJ2-7; there is no DNA to check the TCRdb D call of TRBD2. The CDR3 has 16 residues. CDR1 is SGHRS and CDR2 is YFSETQ in the germline V gene. The CDR3 region is CASSLALLAGAYEQYF. Together with reference TRBV5-1 and TRBJ2-7, the CDR3 gives the full variable domain: KAGVTQTPRYLIKTRGQQVTLSCSPISGHRSVSWYQQTPGQGLQFLFEYFSETQRNKGNFPGRFSGRQFSNSRSEMNVSTLELGDSALYLCASSLALLAGAYEQYFGPGTRLTVT.

V and J are TRBV5-1 and TRBJ1-1; TCRdb's assignment of TRBD1 cannot be checked, as there is no DNA. CDR1 and CDR2 (germline): SGHRS, YFSETQ. The CDR3 runs to 16 residues. CDR3 loop: CASSFATGQRNTEAFF.

The genes are TRBV28 and TRBJ2-5; as DNA is missing, the TRBD1 call by TCRdb cannot be tested. CDR3 size: 15 residues. The germline V gene has CDR1 MDHEN and CDR2 SYDVKM. The CDR3 region is CASTPLDRSQETQYF.

This chain uses TRBV6-1 with TRBJ2-7; TCRdb indicates TRBD1, and absent DNA this call remains unverified. Germline lookup yields CDR1 MNHNS and CDR2 SASEGT. The CDR3 has 17 residues. The chain's CDR3 is CASRRQSTGQGSYEQYF.

The chain is built from TRBV5-1 and TRBJ1-2. Per germline, CDR1 SGHRS and CDR2 YFSETQ. CDR3 length: 14 residues. This CDR3 reads CASSLDGANYGYTF.